There are a few counts of the clone carrying this T cell receptor (beta chain). This sample stems from a study of cytomegalovirus exposure and HLA in healthy donors. In germline, CDR1 is MNHEY, CDR2 SVGAGI. V was shortened by 6 bases and J by 5 bases, with 10 bases between the two germline ends. The CDR3 covers 12 residues. The PCR used 60 Vbeta and 13 Jbeta primers. Only in-frame clones appear in the TCRdb table, and some are missing; sequencing was by immunoSEQ multiplex PCR. The table has about 170,000 clones, roughly 80% seen once. Input material: PBMCs. This TCR was recovered from a male donor in good health and CMV-seronegative. The rearrangement uses TRBV6-5 and TRBJ1-1, with D possibly TRBD1 on 6 matching bases. The CDR3 nucleotides read TGTGCCAGCAGCCGGGACACGACTGAAGCTTTCTTT. This sequence encodes CASSRDTTEAFF.